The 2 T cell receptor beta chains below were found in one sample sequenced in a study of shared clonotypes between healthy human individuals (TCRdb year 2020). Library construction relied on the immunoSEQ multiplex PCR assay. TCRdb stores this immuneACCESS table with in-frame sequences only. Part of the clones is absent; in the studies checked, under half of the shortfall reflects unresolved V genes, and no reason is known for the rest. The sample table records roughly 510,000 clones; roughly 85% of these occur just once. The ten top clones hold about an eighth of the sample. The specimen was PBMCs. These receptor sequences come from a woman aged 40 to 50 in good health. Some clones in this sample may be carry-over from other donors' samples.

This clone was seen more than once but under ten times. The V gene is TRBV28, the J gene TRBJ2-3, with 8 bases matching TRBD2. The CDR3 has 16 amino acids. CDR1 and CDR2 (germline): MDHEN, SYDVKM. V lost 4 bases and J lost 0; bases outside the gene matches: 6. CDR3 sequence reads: CASSSPGRASTDTQYF. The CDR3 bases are TGTGCCAGCAGTTCACCCGGGAGGGCTAGCACAGATACGCAGTATTTT.

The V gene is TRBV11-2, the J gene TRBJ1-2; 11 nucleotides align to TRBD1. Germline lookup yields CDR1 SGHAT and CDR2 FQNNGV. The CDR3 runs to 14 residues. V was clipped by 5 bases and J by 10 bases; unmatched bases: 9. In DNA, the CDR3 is TGTGCCAGCAGCCCCCGGACAGGGGGCGATGTCTACACCTTC. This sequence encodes CASSPRTGGDVYTF.